A single sample gave rise to the 25 T cell receptor beta chains below, sequenced in a study of PD-1 blockade in mismatch repair-deficient tumors. The data were produced by immunoSEQ multiplex PCR, yet TCRdb's version contains in-frame clones alone and is incomplete. The sample has fewer than 100,000 clones; roughly 80% are singletons. The source was peripheral blood, collected 12 weeks after starting pembrolizumab. The receptors originated from an adult with mismatch repair-deficient cancer.

The V gene is TRBV20-1, the J gene TRBJ2-7, with D uncertain. The length of the CDR3 is 11 residues. The germline V and J ends were trimmed by 0 bases and 3 bases, with 3 bases remaining between them. Germline values: CDR1 DFQATT, CDR2 SNEGSKA (reference sequence). CDR3 sequence: CSARDLYEQYF. CDR3 coding DNA: TGCAGTGCTAGAGACCTCTACGAGCAGTACTTC.

The chain recombines TRBV19 with TRBJ2-3; 8 nucleotides agree with TRBD2. Trimming cost V 10 bases and J 2 bases; bases outside gene matches: 11. The germline gives CDR1 LNHDA, CDR2 SQIVND (reference sequence). The CDR3 covers 15 residues. CDR3 sequence: CATRGREDATDTQYF. CDR3 coding DNA: TGTGCCACCCGAGGGCGGGAGGATGCCACAGATACGCAGTATTTT.

The V and J genes are TRBV9 and TRBJ1-4, with 7 bases identical to TRBD1. Germline V gives CDR1 SGDLS, CDR2 YYNGEE. V lost 0 bases and J lost 7; bases outside the gene matches: 21. This CDR3 spans 20 amino acids. The DNA for the CDR3 is TGTGCCAGCAGCGTAGAAGGGGGGACAGTCTTCGAGGGCCCTCCTGAAAAACTGTTTTTT. Translation gives CASSVEGGTVFEGPPEKLFF. Drawing the rest from reference TRBV9 and TRBJ1-4, the complete variable domain is DSGVTQTPKHLITATGQRVTLRCSPRSGDLSVYWYQQSLDQGLQFLIQYYNGEERAKGNILERFSAQQFPDLHSELNLSSLELGDSALYFCASSVEGGTVFEGPPEKLFFGSGTQLSVL.

The genes are TRBV12-5 and TRBJ2-1; D call uncertain. This CDR3 contains 11 residues. Between the trimmed V and J ends, which lost 5 bases and 8 bases, there was a span of 7 bases. The germline V gene has CDR1 LGHNT and CDR2 FRNRAP. In DNA form, the CDR3 reads TGTGCTAGTGGTCCATCGCATGAGCAGTTCTTC. Protein: CASGPSHEQFF.

This rearrangement joins TRBV27 to TRBJ2-3, with D possibly called TRBD1 or TRBD2 (7 bases each). The germline gives CDR1 MNHEY, CDR2 SMNVEV (reference sequence). The V end was cut by 7 bases, the J end by 4 bases, with 18 bases between. The CDR3 covers 15 residues. CDR3 loop: CASNPHGGTADTQYF. In DNA form, the CDR3 reads TGTGCCAGCAACCCCCACGGGGGGACAGCAGATACGCAGTATTTT.

This chain links TRBV7-9 with TRBJ2-7; 8 bases map to TRBD1. The CDR3 runs to 14 residues. Germline CDR1 and CDR2: SEHNR and FQNEAQ (reference sequence). With 8 bases clipped from V and 2 bases from J, the junction kept 8 bases outside the gene matches. The CDR3 loop reads CASAKGTGAYEQYF. The CDR3 DNA reads as TGTGCCAGCGCTAAGGGGACAGGAGCCTACGAGCAGTACTTC.

The rearrangement links TRBV13 to TRBJ1-2, with TRBD1 matching 7 bases. The ends lost 0 bases at V and 3 bases at J; junction bases unmatched: 7. This CDR3 spans 16 amino acids. Germline V gene data show CDR1 as PRHDT and CDR2 as FYEKMQ (reference sequence). CDR3 DNA sequence: TGTGCCAGCAGCTTAGGCCGACAGGGCGAGGACTATGGCTACACCTTC. This codes for CASSLGRQGEDYGYTF. Together with reference TRBV13 and TRBJ1-2, the CDR3 gives the full variable domain: AAGVIQSPRHLIKEKRETATLKCYPIPRHDTVYWYQQGPGQDPQFLISFYEKMQSDKGSIPDRFSAQQFSDYHSELNMSSLELGDSALYFCASSLGRQGEDYGYTFGSGTRLTVV.

This chain joins TRBV11-3 and TRBJ2-7; 14 bases are a match to TRBD2. CDR1 and CDR2 (germline): SGHNT, YENEEA. V was pared by 0 bases and J by 2 bases, with 6 bases of the junction left unmatched. The CDR3 is made up of 18 amino acids. CDR3 residues: CASSLEYKGLAGAYEQYF. As DNA, the CDR3 is TGTGCCAGCAGCTTAGAGTATAAGGGACTAGCGGGAGCCTACGAGCAGTACTTC.

As DNA, the CDR3 is TGTGCCAGCAGCTTTACAGGGACTAGCGGAACCTACGAGCAGTACTTC. Translation gives CASSFTGTSGTYEQYF. The chain recombines TRBV11-2 with TRBJ2-7, with 11 bases aligning to TRBD2. The CDR3 runs to 16 residues. J lost 2 bases, V lost 3 bases, and 6 bases had no gene match. Germline V gene sequence: CDR1 SGHAT, CDR2 FQNNGV.

J is TRBJ1-2 and V is TRBV30, with TRBD1 as a possible D gene (6 bases). This CDR3 spans 14 amino acids. Germline V gene data show CDR1 as GTSNPN and CDR2 as SVGIG (reference sequence). V shed 4 bases and J shed 9 bases, with 21 bases lying between them. CDR3 residues: CAWTEQGVGGSYTF. The CDR3 DNA reads as TGTGCCTGGACCGAACAGGGCGTCGGTGGTAGCTACACCTTC.

The sample holds a few counts of this clone. The V call is TRBV5-1, the J call TRBJ1-4; D gene unclear. Trimming removed 1 base at V and 7 bases at J, with 8 bases between. Germline values: CDR1 SGHRS, CDR2 YFSETQ. The CDR3 consists of 13 residues. The CDR3 coding sequence is TGCGCCAGCAGCTTGAACTCCGGTGAAAAACTGTTTTTT. This sequence encodes CASSLNSGEKLFF.

This clone was picked up one time. CDR3 coding DNA: TGCGCCAGCAGCCAGGCCGAACAGGACGGGAATCAGCCCCAGCATTTT. Amino acid sequence: CASSQAEQDGNQPQHF. This sequence joins TRBV4-1 and TRBJ1-5, with D possibly matching TRBD1 (5 bases). The CDR3 contains 16 residues. The V gene lost 3 bases and the J gene lost 4 bases, with 16 bases spanning the gap. Per the germline V gene, CDR1 is MGHRA and CDR2 is YSYEKL.

The chain joins TRBV27 to TRBJ2-5; 7 bases are shared with TRBD1. The germline CDR1 and CDR2 sequences are MNHEY and SMNVEV (reference sequence). After removal of 5 bases from V and 2 bases from J, the junction contained 8 bases not matched to a gene. The CDR3 is made up of 15 amino acids. The CDR3 protein is CASSQQGFGQETQYF. In DNA form, the CDR3 reads TGTGCCAGCAGTCAACAGGGGTTTGGGCAAGAGACCCAGTACTTC.

The gene calls are TRBV6-5 and TRBJ2-1; D is possibly TRBD2 (6 bases). CDR1 is MNHEY, CDR2 SVGAGI, per germline. This CDR3 spans 11 amino acids. The V end lost 7 bases, the J end lost 15 bases, and 16 bases lay between the germline ends. CDR3 in amino acids: CASIEGRGVFF. The CDR3 DNA follows: TGTGCCAGCATAGAAGGGCGCGGGGTGTTCTTC.

DNA for the CDR3: TGTGCCAGCAGTTCGGACAGGCCCTTCGTTTCTAACTATGGCTACACCTTC. It codes for CASSSDRPFVSNYGYTF. The chain joins TRBV2 to TRBJ1-2; 7 bases match TRBD1. After removal of 5 bases from V and 0 bases from J, the junction contained 12 bases not matched to a gene. Germline V lookup: CDR1 SNHLY, CDR2 FYNNEI. The CDR3 has 17 amino acids. Looking up the rest from reference TRBV2 and TRBJ1-2 gives the full variable domain: EPEVTQTPSHQVTQMGQEVILRCVPISNHLYFYWYRQILGQKVEFLVSFYNNEISEKSEIFDDQFSVERPDGSNFTLKIRSTKLEDSAMYFCASSSDRPFVSNYGYTFGSGTRLTVV.

The chain carries TRBV4-3 and TRBJ2-1; D gene ambiguous. The germline CDR1 and CDR2 sequences are LGHNA and YSLEER. The CDR3 spans 15 residues. With 2 bases removed from V and 4 bases from J, the gap between germline ends came to 12 bases. In nucleotides, the CDR3 is TGCGCCAGCAGCCAAATAACAGCTTCTTACAATGAGCAGTTCTTC. This sequence encodes CASSQITASYNEQFF.

For the CDR3, the DNA is TGTGCCAGCGCGTTGTTGTTAGAAGGCCTTGAGCAGTTCTTC. Translation: CASALLLEGLEQFF. This chain joins TRBV6-6 and TRBJ2-1, with D unclear. The V gene lost 8 bases and the J gene lost 9 bases, with 20 bases spanning the gap. The CDR3 is 14 residues long. Germline CDR1 reads MNHNY; CDR2 reads SVGAGI (reference sequence).

The chain employs TRBV5-1 and TRBJ2-7, with D tentatively TRBD1 or TRBD2 (5 bases each). The CDR3 loop spans 14 amino acids. The germline V gene has CDR1 SGHRS and CDR2 YFSETQ. Trimming shortened V by 5 bases and J by 4 bases, and 16 bases separated the two germline ends. CDR3 protein: CASSPGADQYEQYF. CDR3 coding DNA: TGCGCCAGCAGTCCCGGGGCGGATCAATACGAGCAGTACTTC.

This chain joins TRBV27 and TRBJ2-7; D is ambiguous. The CDR3 sequence is 13 residues long. V was trimmed by 4 bases and J by 3 bases, leaving 10 bases between them. Germline V gene lookup returns CDR1 MNHEY and CDR2 SMNVEV (reference sequence). The chain's CDR3 is CASSYRVGYEQYF. The CDR3, as DNA: TGTGCCAGCAGTTACCGGGTGGGCTACGAGCAGTACTTC.

The genes are TRBV5-4 and TRBJ2-1, with 11 bases identical to TRBD2. CDR3 size: 17 residues. In germline, CDR1 is SGHNT, CDR2 YYREEE (reference sequence). V lost 1 base, J lost 4 bases, and 7 bases stayed unmatched. CDR3 coding DNA: TGTGCCAGCAGCTTGCTTCGGCTAGCGGGAGGTTACAATGAGCAGTTCTTC. Translated, it gives CASSLLRLAGGYNEQFF.

In this sample, this clone turned up a few times. The chain employs TRBV6-6 and TRBJ2-3; a possible D gene is TRBD1 (5 bases). Germline CDR1 and CDR2: MNHNY and SVGAGI (reference sequence). V lost 0 bases and J lost 4, with 8 bases in between. The CDR3 is made up of 14 amino acids. The chain's CDR3 is CASSYSSRADTQYF. The CDR3 nucleotides are TGTGCCAGCAGTTACTCGTCCAGGGCAGATACGCAGTATTTT.

The V and J genes are TRBV19 and TRBJ2-7; 13 positions agree with TRBD2. The trim removed 5 bases at V and 3 bases at J, leaving 4 bases unmatched. There are 15 residues in the CDR3. Germline assignment: CDR1 LNHDA and CDR2 SQIVND (reference sequence). DNA of the CDR3: TGTGCCAGTAGTGCGGGACTAGCGGGAATCTACGAGCAGTACTTC. As protein: CASSAGLAGIYEQYF.

The chain carries TRBV5-4 and TRBJ2-1, with 13 bases that match TRBD2. The germline V gene encodes CDR1 SGHNT and CDR2 YYREEE (reference sequence). Unmatched junction bases numbered 8, after V lost 4 bases and J lost 7 bases. The CDR3 is 16 amino acids. CDR3 nucleotide sequence: TGTGCCAGCAGCGAAACTAGCGGGAGGGCTAATAATGAGCAGTTCTTC. It yields the protein CASSETSGRANNEQFF. Combining the CDR3 with reference TRBV5-4 and TRBJ2-1 gives the whole variable domain ETGVTQSPTHLIKTRGQQVTLRCSSQSGHNTVSWYQQALGQGPQFIFQYYREEENGRGNFPPRFSGLQFPNYSSELNVNALELDDSALYLCASSETSGRANNEQFFGPGTRLTVL.

J is TRBJ1-5 and V is TRBV29-1; D is unclear. Between the trimmed V and J ends, which lost 2 bases and 4 bases, there was a span of 15 bases. The length of the CDR3 is 15 residues. CDR1 and CDR2 (germline): SQVTM, ANQGSEA. The CDR3 loop reads CSVEFGGLGNQPQHF. The CDR3 nucleotides read TGCAGCGTTGAATTCGGTGGGCTCGGAAATCAGCCCCAGCATTTT.

This clone was recorded a few times. This chain joins TRBV19 and TRBJ1-5, with a weak D call TRBD1 (5 bases). The CDR3 runs 13 residues. The germline CDR1 and CDR2 sequences are LNHDA and SQIVND (reference sequence). V was trimmed by 7 bases and J by 3 bases, leaving 10 bases between them. CDR3 coding DNA: TGTGCCAGTACGGCGACAGTCAATCAGCCCCAGCATTTT. Translating gives CASTATVNQPQHF.